This T cell receptor beta chain was captured by sequencing in a study of pediatric ulcerative colitis. Regarding the study as a whole: In rectum, acute severe colitis had expanded clones and less diversity. Compared with controls, ulcerative colitis showed greater blood-rectum clone sharing.

V was pared by 4 bases and J by 0 bases, with 2 bases of the junction left unmatched. The germline gives CDR1 SGHNT, CDR2 YYREEE (reference sequence). The CDR3 is made up of 16 amino acids. At colonoscopy, a blood sample was also collected. The sample holds one count of this clone. The antigen is undetermined. Each sample received Survey-level depth of up to 500,000 reads. Some clones are missing from TCRdb's copy, which holds only in-frame ones; the method was immunoSEQ multiplex PCR. This table has roughly 70,000 clones, about 90% appearing once. This clonotype originated in a boy aged 5-17 years with severe ulcerative colitis. The gene calls are TRBV5-4 and TRBJ2-2, with 11 bases that match TRBD2. The sample comprised blood. The CDR3 loop is CASSPGLAANTGELFF. CDR3 bases: TGTGCCAGCAGCCCGGGACTAGCGGCGAACACCGGGGAGCTGTTTTTT.